Below, 21 T cell receptor beta chains from the same sample are listed, as sequenced in a study of early T cells in non-severe SARS-CoV-2 infection. TCRdb reprocessed the 5' RACE reads via MiXCR and lists one record per CDR3 protein. Of around 75,000 distinct CDR3 sequences listed, 9.5% are singletons. What was sequenced was whole blood. The receptors shown here come from an adult who was a healthcare worker with PCR-confirmed SARS-CoV-2 infection or an uninfected control (not recorded which).

This clonotype was seen repeatedly, ten times or more. The chain employs TRBV7-9 and TRBJ2-2; 9 nucleotides agree with TRBD1. The CDR3 has 15 residues. Trimming cost V 1 base and J 3 bases; bases outside gene matches: 0. CDR1 SEHNR and CDR2 FQNEAQ come from the germline V gene (reference sequence). CDR3 region: CASSLGDRDTGELFF. In DNA form, the CDR3 reads TGTGCCAGCAGCTTAGGGGACAGGGACACCGGGGAGCTGTTTTTT.

This clonotype appeared many times. The genes are TRBV21-1 and TRBJ1-3; the table's D call TRBD1 went unverified against the DNA. TRBV21-1 is a documented pseudogene. This CDR3 comprises 17 residues. The CDR3 here is CASSIEHGRKSGNTIYF. The CDR3 nucleotides are TGTGCCAGCAGCATAGAGCACGGGCGGAAATCTGGAAACACCATATATTTT.

This clonotype was counted a few times. The germline gene is not matched at one end of the junction; a read error may be the cause. This chain uses TRBV18 with TRBJ1-5, with D perhaps TRBD1 (6 bases). Germline V gene lookup returns CDR1 KGHSH and CDR2 LQKENI. The CDR3 totals 14 residues. CDR3 protein: CASSPTGGNQHQHF. CDR3 in DNA: TGTGCCAGCTCACCAACTGGGGGCAATCAGCACCAGCATTTT.

The chain carries TRBV27 and TRBJ2-1; D gene ambiguous. The CDR3 runs to 14 residues. Germline V gene lookup returns CDR1 MNHEY and CDR2 SMNVEV (reference sequence). Trimming pared 4 bases from V and 8 bases from J, leaving 15 bases between. The CDR3 sequence is CASSSWGRVDEQFF. The CDR3 DNA sequence: TGTGCCAGCAGTTCCTGGGGAAGGGTCGATGAGCAGTTCTTC.

This clonotype was detected many times. The chain's CDR3 is CASSLVRPYKSYEQYF. The DNA of the CDR3 is TGTGCCAGCAGCTTAGTTAGGCCCTACAAATCCTACGAGCAGTACTTC. The chain links TRBV7-2 to TRBJ2-7; D is unresolved. This CDR3 is built from 16 residues. Trimming pared 1 base from V and 1 base from J, leaving 14 bases between. Per the germline V gene, CDR1 is SGHTA and CDR2 is FQGNSA.

As regards this clonotype: This sequence may be a read error, since a much larger clone differs from it by one base. The gene calls are TRBV29-1 and TRBJ1-6; perhaps TRBD1 as D (5 bases). This CDR3 has 13 residues. Germline CDR1 SQVTM, CDR2 ANQGSEA. Deletions cut 4 bases from V and 10 bases from J, with 14 bases between. For the CDR3, the DNA is TGCAGCGTTGCCGGGACTCCTAAATCACCCCTCCACTTT. Protein product: CSVAGTPKSPLHF.

The CDR3: CASSPRGQGGYEQYF. In DNA, the CDR3 is TGTGCCAGCAGTCCTAGAGGGCAGGGCGGCTACGAGCAGTACTTC. The chain joins TRBV27 to TRBJ2-7; possibly TRBD1 or TRBD2 for D (5 bases each). Trimming shortened V by 5 bases and J by 3 bases, and 17 bases separated the two germline ends. CDR1 is MNHEY and CDR2 is SMNVEV in the germline V gene (reference sequence). This CDR3 has 15 residues.

This clonotype was seen many times. The CDR3 DNA sequence: TGTGCCAGCAGCTCTTGGGCATCTAGTCGCAATGAGCAGTTCTTC. Translation: CASSSWASSRNEQFF. The chain employs TRBV5-4 and TRBJ2-1; D remains unclear. The V gene's germline CDR1 is SGHNT and CDR2 YYREEE (reference sequence). Trimming took 3 bases from V and 6 from J, leaving 16 bases between them. This CDR3 region has 15 residues.

The table lists this clonotype with many counts. The chain combines TRBV7-3 with TRBJ2-7, with D perhaps being TRBD1 or TRBD2 (5 bases each). Germline V CDR1 and CDR2: SGHTA, FQGTGA. Trimming cost V 2 bases and J 7 bases, with 15 bases left between them. This CDR3 comprises 14 residues. CDR3 amino acids: CASSLEGPGKEQYF. CDR3 nucleotide sequence: TGTGCCAGCAGCTTAGAGGGACCGGGGAAGGAGCAGTACTTC.

The chain couples TRBV2 to TRBJ2-2; TRBD2 matches 7 bases. Germline-derived CDR1 and CDR2 are SNHLY and FYNNEI. The CDR3 length is 14 residues. V shed 7 bases and J 6 bases; nucleotides not matched to a gene: 8. The CDR3 nucleotides read TGTGCCAGCACCGGCGGGGGATCTCCCGGGGAGCTGTTTTTT. This translates into CASTGGGSPGELFF. Filled out from reference TRBV2 and TRBJ2-2, the complete variable domain reads EPEVTQTPSHQVTQMGQEVILRCVPISNHLYFYWYRQILGQKVEFLVSFYNNEISEKSEIFDDQFSVERPDGSNFTLKIRSTKLEDSAMYFCASTGGGSPGELFFGEGSRLTVL.

This chain links TRBV7-2 with TRBJ1-2; D gene ambiguous. Germline V lookup: CDR1 SGHTA, CDR2 FQGNSA. Trimming cost V 1 base and J 6 bases, with 12 bases left between them. The CDR3 has 14 amino acids. CDR3: CASSLDVGSNGYTF. The CDR3 DNA is TGTGCCAGCAGCTTAGATGTAGGGTCGAATGGCTACACCTTC. The variable domain in full, with the rest retrieved from reference TRBV7-2 and TRBJ1-2, is GAGVSQSPSNKVTEKGKDVELRCDPISGHTALYWYRQSLGQGLEFLIYFQGNSAPDKSGLPSDRFSAERTGGSVSTLTIQRTQQEDSAVYLCASSLDVGSNGYTFGSGTRLTVV.

The CDR3 DNA reads as TGTGCCAGCAGTTTATCGAGCCAGGGTACCCCTGGGGCCAACGTCCTGACTTTC. It specifies CASSLSSQGTPGANVLTF. The chain employs TRBV27 and TRBJ2-6, with D possibly being TRBD1 (5 bases). Per germline, CDR1 MNHEY and CDR2 SMNVEV (reference sequence). This CDR3 comprises 18 residues. V was pared by 0 bases and J by 2 bases, with 14 bases between.

This clonotype came up a few times. The J gene is TRBJ2-2, the V gene TRBV2, with 9 bases lining up with TRBD1. The CDR3 covers 13 residues. The V gene end was trimmed by 6 bases and the J gene end by 6 bases; junction bases not matched to a gene: 2. Looked up from germline, CDR1 is SNHLY and CDR2 is FYNNEI. The CDR3: CASSRQGAGELFF. The CDR3 coding sequence is TGTGCCAGCAGCCGACAGGGGGCCGGGGAGCTGTTTTTT.

The chain carries TRBV6-2 or TRBV6-3 and TRBJ1-1; 9 bases agree with TRBD1. CDR1 and CDR2 from the germline V gene are MNHEY and SVGEGT. The CDR3 is made up of 17 amino acids. After removal of 6 bases from V and 0 bases from J, the junction contained 11 bases not matched to a gene. The CDR3 reads CASRSRGQGNLNTEAFF. The CDR3 DNA is TGTGCCAGCAGATCAAGGGGACAGGGCAACCTGAACACTGAAGCTTTCTTT.

This clonotype was observed a few times. The chain uses TRBV19 and TRBJ2-1; D not certain. V was clipped by 6 bases and J by 6 bases, with 9 bases between them. Germline V CDR1 and CDR2: LNHDA, SQIVND (reference sequence). This CDR3 has 12 amino acids. CDR3 sequence: CASSLWGNEQFF. The CDR3 DNA reads TGTGCCAGTAGCCTATGGGGCAATGAGCAGTTCTTC.

There are many counts of this clonotype. The J gene is TRBJ1-2, the V gene TRBV4-1; maybe TRBD1 (6 bases). Trimming left V 4 bases short and J 3 bases short, with 18 bases between. The CDR3 spans 16 residues. Looked up from germline, CDR1 is MGHRA and CDR2 is YSYEKL. The CDR3 DNA sequence: TGCGCCAGCAGCCGAGGCCCGACAGGATCCGACTATGGCTACACCTTC. Its translation: CASSRGPTGSDYGYTF.

This clonotype has just a few counts. V is TRBV30 and J is TRBJ1-2; a possible D gene is TRBD1 (6 bases). The CDR3 runs to 13 residues. Germline CDR1 is GTSNPN and CDR2 is SVGIG (reference sequence). Trimming left V 0 bases short and J 4 bases short, with 9 bases between. This CDR3 is CAWSVQGGYGYTF. The CDR3, as DNA: TGTGCCTGGAGTGTACAGGGTGGCTATGGCTACACCTTC.

The table lists this clonotype with many counts. This chain links TRBV21-1 with TRBJ1-3. TRBV21-1 is assigned pseudogene status. CDR3 length: 18 residues. The CDR3: CASSTGKSTVLSGNTIYF. The CDR3 region has the DNA TGTGCCAGCAGCACCGGAAAATCGACGGTGCTCTCTGGAAACACCATATATTTT.

In this sample, this clonotype turned up a few times. The chain combines TRBV9 with TRBJ1-3; D not resolved. CDR1 and CDR2 (germline): SGDLS, YYNGEE. The CDR3 loop spans 15 amino acids. The V end was cut by 0 bases, the J end by 0 bases, with 7 bases between. The CDR3 spells CASSVDSRSGNTIYF. CDR3 nucleotides: TGTGCCAGCAGCGTAGACAGTCGCTCTGGAAACACCATATATTTT.

There are a few counts of this clonotype. The J gene is TRBJ2-1, the V gene TRBV29-1; 12 bases fit TRBD2. The trim removed 8 bases at V and 8 bases at J, leaving 13 bases unmatched. Germline V gene sequence: CDR1 SQVTM, CDR2 ANQGSEA. CDR3 length: 15 amino acids. CDR3 loop: CSPRGLAGTRDEQFF. The CDR3 DNA reads TGCAGCCCCCGGGGACTAGCGGGTACTCGAGATGAGCAGTTCTTC.

This clonotype turned up a few times. The V and J genes are TRBV4-3 and TRBJ2-1; D gene unclear. V shed 1 base and J shed 5 bases, with 6 bases lying between them. Germline CDR1 and CDR2: LGHNA and YSLEER. The CDR3 spans 13 residues. Written as DNA, the CDR3 is TGCGCCAGCAGCCAAGTTCCTGACAATGAGCAGTTCTTC. Residues: CASSQVPDNEQFF.